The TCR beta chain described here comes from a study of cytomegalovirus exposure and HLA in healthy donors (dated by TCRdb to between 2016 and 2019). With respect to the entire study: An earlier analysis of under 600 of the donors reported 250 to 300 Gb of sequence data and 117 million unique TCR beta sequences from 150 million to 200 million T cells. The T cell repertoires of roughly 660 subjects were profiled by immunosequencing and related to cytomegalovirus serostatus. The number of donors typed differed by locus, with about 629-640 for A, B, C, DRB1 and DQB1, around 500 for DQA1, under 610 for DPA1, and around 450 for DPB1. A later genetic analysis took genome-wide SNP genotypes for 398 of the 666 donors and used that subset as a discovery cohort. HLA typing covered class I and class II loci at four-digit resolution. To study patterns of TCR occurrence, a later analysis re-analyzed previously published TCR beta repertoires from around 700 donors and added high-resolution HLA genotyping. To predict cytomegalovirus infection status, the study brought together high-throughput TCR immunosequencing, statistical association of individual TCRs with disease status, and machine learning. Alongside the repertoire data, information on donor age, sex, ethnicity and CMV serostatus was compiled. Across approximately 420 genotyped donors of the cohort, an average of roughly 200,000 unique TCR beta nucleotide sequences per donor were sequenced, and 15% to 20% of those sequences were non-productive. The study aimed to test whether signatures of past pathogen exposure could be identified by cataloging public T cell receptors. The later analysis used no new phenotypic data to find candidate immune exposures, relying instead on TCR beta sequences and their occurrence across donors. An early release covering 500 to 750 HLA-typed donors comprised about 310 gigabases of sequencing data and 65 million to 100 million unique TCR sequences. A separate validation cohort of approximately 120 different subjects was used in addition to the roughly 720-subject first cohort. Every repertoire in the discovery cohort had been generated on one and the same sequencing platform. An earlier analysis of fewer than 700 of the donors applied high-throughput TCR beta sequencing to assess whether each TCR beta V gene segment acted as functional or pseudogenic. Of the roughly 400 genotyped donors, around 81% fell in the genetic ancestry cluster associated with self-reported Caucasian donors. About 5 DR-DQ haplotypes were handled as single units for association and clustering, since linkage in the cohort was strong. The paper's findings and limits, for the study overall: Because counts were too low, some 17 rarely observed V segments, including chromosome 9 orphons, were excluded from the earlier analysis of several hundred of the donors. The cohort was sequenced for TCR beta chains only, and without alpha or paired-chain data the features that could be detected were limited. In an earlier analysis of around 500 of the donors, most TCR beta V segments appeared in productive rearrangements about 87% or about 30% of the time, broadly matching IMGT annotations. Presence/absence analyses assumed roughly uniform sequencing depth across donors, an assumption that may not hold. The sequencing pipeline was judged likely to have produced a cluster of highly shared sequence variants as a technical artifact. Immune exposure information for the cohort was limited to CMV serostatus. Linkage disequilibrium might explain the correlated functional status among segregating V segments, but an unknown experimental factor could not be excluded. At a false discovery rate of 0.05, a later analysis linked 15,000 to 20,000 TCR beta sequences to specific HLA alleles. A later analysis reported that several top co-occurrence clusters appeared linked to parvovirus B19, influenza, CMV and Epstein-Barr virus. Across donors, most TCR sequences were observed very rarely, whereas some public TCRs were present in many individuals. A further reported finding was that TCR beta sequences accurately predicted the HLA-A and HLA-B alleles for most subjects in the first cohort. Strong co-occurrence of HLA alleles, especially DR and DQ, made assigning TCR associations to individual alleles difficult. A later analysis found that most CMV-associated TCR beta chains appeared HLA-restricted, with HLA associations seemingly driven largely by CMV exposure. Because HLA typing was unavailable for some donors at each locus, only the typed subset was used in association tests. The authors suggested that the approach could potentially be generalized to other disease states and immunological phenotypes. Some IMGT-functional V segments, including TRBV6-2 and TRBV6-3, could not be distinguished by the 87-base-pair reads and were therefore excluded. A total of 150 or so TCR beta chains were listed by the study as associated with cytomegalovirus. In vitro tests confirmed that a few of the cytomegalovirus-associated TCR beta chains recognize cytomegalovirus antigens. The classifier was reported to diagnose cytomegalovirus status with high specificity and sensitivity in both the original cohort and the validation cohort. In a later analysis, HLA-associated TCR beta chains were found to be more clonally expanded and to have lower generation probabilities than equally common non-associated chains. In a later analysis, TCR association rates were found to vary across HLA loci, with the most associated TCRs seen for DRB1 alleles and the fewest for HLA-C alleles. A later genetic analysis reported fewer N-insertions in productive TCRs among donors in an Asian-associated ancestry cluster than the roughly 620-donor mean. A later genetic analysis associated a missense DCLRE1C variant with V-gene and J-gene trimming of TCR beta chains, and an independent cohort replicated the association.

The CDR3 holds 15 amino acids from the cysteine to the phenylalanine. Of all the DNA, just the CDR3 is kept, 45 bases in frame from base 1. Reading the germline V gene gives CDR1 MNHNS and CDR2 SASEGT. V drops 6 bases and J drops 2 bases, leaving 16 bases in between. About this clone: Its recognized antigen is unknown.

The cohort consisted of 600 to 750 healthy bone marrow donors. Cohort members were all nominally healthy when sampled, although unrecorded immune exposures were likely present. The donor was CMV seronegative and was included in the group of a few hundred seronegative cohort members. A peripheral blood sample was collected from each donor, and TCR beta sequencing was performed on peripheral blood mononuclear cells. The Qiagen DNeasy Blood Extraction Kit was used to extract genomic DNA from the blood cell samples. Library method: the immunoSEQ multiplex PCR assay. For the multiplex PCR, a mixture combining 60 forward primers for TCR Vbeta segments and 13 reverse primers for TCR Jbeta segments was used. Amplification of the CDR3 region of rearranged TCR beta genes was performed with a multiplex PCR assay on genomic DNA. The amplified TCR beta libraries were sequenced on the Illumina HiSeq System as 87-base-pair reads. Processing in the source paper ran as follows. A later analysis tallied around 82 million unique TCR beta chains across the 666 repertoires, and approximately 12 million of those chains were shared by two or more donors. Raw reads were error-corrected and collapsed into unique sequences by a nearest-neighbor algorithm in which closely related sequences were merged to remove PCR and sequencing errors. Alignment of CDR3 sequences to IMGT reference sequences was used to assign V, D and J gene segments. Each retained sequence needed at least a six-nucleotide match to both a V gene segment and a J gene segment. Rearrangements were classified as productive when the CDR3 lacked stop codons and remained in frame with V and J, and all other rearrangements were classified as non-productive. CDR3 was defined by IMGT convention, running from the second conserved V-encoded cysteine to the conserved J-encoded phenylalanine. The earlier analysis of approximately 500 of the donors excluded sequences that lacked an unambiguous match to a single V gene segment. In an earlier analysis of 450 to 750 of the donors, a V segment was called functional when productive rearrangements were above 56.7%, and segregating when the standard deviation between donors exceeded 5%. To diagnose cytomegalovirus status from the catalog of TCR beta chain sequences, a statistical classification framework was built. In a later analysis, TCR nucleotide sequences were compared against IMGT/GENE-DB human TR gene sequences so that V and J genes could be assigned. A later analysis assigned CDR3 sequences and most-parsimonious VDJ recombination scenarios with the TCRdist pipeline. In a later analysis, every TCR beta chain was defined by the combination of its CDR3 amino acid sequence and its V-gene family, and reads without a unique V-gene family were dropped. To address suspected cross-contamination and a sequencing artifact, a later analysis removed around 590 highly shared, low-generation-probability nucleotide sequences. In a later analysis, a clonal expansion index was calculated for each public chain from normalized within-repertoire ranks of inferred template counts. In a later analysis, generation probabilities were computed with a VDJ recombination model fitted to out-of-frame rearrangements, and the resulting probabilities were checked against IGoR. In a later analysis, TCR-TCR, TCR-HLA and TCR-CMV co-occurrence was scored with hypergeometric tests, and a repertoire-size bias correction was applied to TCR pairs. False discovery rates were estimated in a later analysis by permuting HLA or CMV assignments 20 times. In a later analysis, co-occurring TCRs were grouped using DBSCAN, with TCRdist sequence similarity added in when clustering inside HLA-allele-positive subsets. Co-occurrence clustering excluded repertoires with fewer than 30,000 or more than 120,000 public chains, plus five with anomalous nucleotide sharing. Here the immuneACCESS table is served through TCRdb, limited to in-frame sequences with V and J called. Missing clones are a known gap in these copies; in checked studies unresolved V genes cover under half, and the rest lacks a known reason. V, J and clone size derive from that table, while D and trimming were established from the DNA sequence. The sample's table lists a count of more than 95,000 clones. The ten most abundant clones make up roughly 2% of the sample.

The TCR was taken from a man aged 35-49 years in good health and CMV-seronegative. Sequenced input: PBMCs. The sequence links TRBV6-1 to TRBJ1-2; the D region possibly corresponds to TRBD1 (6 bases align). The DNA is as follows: TGTGCCAGCAGGCCCGGGGGGACAACCAACTATGGCTACACCTTC. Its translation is CASRPGGTTNYGYTF.